This TCR beta chain was identified during a study of T cell responses to AZD1222 COVID-19 vaccine. On this clone: Its target is unknown.

Study-level findings and limits: Sampling captured repertoires only after the peak T cell response.

Only in-frame clones appear in the TCRdb table, and some are missing; sequencing was by immunoSEQ multiplex PCR. The data hold 150,000 to 200,000 clones, with less than 95% observed a single time. Sequences were derived from peripheral blood, sampled on day 0 of AZD1222 vaccination. The source of this sequence is an adult in good health.

The CDR3 spells CASSPGQGLEKLFF. CDR3 coding DNA: TGTGCCAGCAGCCCAGGACAGGGCTTGGAAAAACTGTTTTTT. This chain connects TRBV7-2 to TRBJ1-4; 8 bases line up with TRBD1. The V gene end was trimmed by 5 bases and the J gene end by 8 bases; junction bases not matched to a gene: 7. Germline CDR1 and CDR2: SGHTA and FQGNSA. CDR3 length: 14 amino acids.